A selection of T cell receptor beta chains follows, all from one sample in a study of blood T cell repertoires in COVID-19. The table came from immunoSEQ multiplex PCR; TCRdb's copy has only in-frame clones and leaves some out. Of about 270,000 clones listed, about nine tenths are singletons. Sequencing input: PBMCs or T cells enriched from blood (not recorded which). Every receptor here comes from a woman aged 55-70 years who had recovered from COVID-19. The CDR3 runs from the conserved cysteine through the conserved F or W. The D gene is left open where the match is weak. Clone sizes are given selectively: once, few, many, or a class where the clone is expanded.

V gene	J gene	clone size	D gene	CDR3 DNA	CDR3 protein
TRBV7-6	TRBJ1-1	NA	NA	TGTGCCAGCAGCCCACCGGGCAGGGCAACCTTGAACACTGAAGCTTTCTTT	CASSPPGRATLNTEAFF
TRBV2	TRBJ2-5	NA	NA	TGTGCCAGCAGCCGCACGTTACCGGGACAAGGAATAGAGACCCAGTACTTC	CASSRTLPGQGIETQYF
TRBV5-1	TRBJ2-2	few	TRBD2	TGCGCCAGCAGCTTTACTAGCGGGGTCCCCGGGGAGCTGTTTTTT	CASSFTSGVPGELFF
TRBV5-6	TRBJ2-5	NA	TRBD1	TGTGCCAGCAGCTTGGGACAGGGGCTCTTAGAGACCCAGTACTTC	CASSLGQGLLETQYF
TRBV7-9	TRBJ1-5	NA	TRBD1	TGTGCCAGCAGCATAGACAGGGGGCATGGGGTTCATCAGCCCCAGCATTTT	CASSIDRGHGVHQPQHF
TRBV5-1	TRBJ1-2	NA	NA	TGCGCCAGCAGCGGGTCTACAGGGAACTATGGCTACACCTTC	CASSGSTGNYGYTF
TRBV4-1	TRBJ1-2	NA	NA	TGCGCCAGCAGCCAAGTTATGGCGGGAGGGCTGAGTGGCTACACCTTC	CASSQVMAGGLSGYTF
TRBV2	TRBJ2-1	NA	TRBD2	TGTGCCAGCGGACTACCGCGAGGGAGGGCGGACAATGAGCAGTTCTTC	CASGLPRGRADNEQFF
TRBV27	TRBJ1-5	NA	NA	TGTGCCAGCAGTTTCAGGGAAGGACAGCCCCAGCATTTT	CASSFREGQPQHF
TRBV7-9	TRBJ2-7	few	TRBD1	TGTGCCAGCAGCCCAGGGACAGGATACTCCTACGAGCAGTACTTC	CASSPGTGYSYEQYF
TRBV19	TRBJ1-5	NA	NA	TGTGCCAGTAGTATATCTCGGCAGGGTGGTCAGCCCCAGCATTTT	CASSISRQGGQPQHF
TRBV2	TRBJ2-7	NA	NA	TGTGCCAGCAGTGATCAGGGGGGCGAGCAGTACTTC	CASSDQGGEQYF
TRBV7-2	TRBJ2-7	NA	NA	TGTGCCAGCTCTACCCCACTAGCCCTCTACGAGCAGTACTTC	CASSTPLALYEQYF
TRBV7-6	TRBJ2-5	NA	TRBD2	TGTGCCAGCAGCGCAACTAGCGGGGGGGAGACCCAGTACTTC	CASSATSGGETQYF
TRBV7-9	TRBJ1-1	NA	TRBD1	TGTGCCAGCAGGCCCAGGGGGACGACAGCAGCTTTGAACACTGAAGCTTTCTTT	CASRPRGTTAALNTEAFF
TRBV9	TRBJ1-1	NA	NA	TGTGCCAGCAGCCCCGCGACAGTGAACACTGAAGCTTTCTTT	CASSPATVNTEAFF
TRBV7-6	TRBJ1-6	NA	TRBD1	TGTGCCAGCAGCCGACAGGGAAGCTATAATTCACCCCTCCACTTT	CASSRQGSYNSPLHF